This is a list of T cell receptor beta chains from one sample in a study of T cell responses to AZD1222 COVID-19 vaccine. Here immunoSEQ multiplex PCR was the method, and the copy in TCRdb shows in-frame clones only, minus some. The sample records 65,000 to 70,000 clones, more than 70% being singletons. The material was peripheral blood, obtained on day 0 of AZD1222 vaccination. The receptor set was obtained from an adult in good health. The CDR3 runs from the conserved cysteine through the conserved F or W. The order of the fields is V gene, clone size, J gene, D gene, CDR3 length, CDR3 DNA, CDR3 protein. The D gene is left open where the match is weak. The size entry is marked missing in some rows and otherwise reads once, few, many or a size class.

TRBV19,.,TRBJ1-6,TRBD1,15,TGTGCCAGTAGTTCTCGACAGGGGTCGGGTTCACCCCTCCACTTT,CASSSRQGSGSPLHF
TRBV6-1,.,TRBJ2-3,TRBD2,16,TGTGCCAGCAGTGAGGGGACCGGGGGGGGCACAGATACGCAGTATTTT,CASSEGTGGGTDTQYF
TRBV30,.,TRBJ2-7,.,11,TGTGCCTCGGACGGCGCCTACGAGCAGTACTTC,CASDGAYEQYF
TRBV14,.,TRBJ2-7,.,15,TGTGCCAGCAGCCAAGGCGGTGGCTTCCCGTACGAGCAGTACTTC,CASSQGGGFPYEQYF
TRBV19,.,TRBJ2-2,TRBD2,17,TGTGCCAGTAGTGTGACTAGCGGGAACGTTATCACCGGGGAGCTGTTTTTT,CASSVTSGNVITGELFF
TRBV2,.,TRBJ2-1,TRBD1,15,TGTGCCAGCACTAGAGGACAGGGGGCTTCCAATGAGCAGTTCTTC,CASTRGQGASNEQFF
TRBV25-1,few,TRBJ2-2,.,14,TGTGCCAGCAGCTCGAGGTTAGCCACCGGGGAGCTGTTTTTT,CASSSRLATGELFF
TRBV28,.,TRBJ1-3,.,15,TGTGCCAGCAGACTCGAGGGTAACTCTGGAAACACCATATATTTT,CASRLEGNSGNTIYF
TRBV20-1,.,TRBJ1-3,.,11,TGCAGTACTAGTACTGGAAACACCATATATTTT,CSTSTGNTIYF
TRBV5-1,few,TRBJ1-1,.,14,TGCGCCAGCAGTCCGCAGCCGACGAACACTGAAGCTTTCTTT,CASSPQPTNTEAFF
TRBV7-7,.,TRBJ1-4,TRBD1,16,TGTGCCAGCAGCTTAGGGACAGGCCCCCTTAATGAAAAACTGTTTTTT,CASSLGTGPLNEKLFF
TRBV12-3/TRBV12-4,.,TRBJ2-7,.,12,TGTGCCAGCTCCTTGGCCCCCTACGAGCAGTACTTC,CASSLAPYEQYF
TRBV6-5,.,TRBJ2-7,.,14,TGTGCCAGCAACCGTTATACAGGGTCGTACGAGCAGTACTTC,CASNRYTGSYEQYF
TRBV10-3,.,TRBJ1-1,TRBD1,13,TGTGCCATCAGTTGGGACAGCACCACTGAAGCTTTCTTT,CAISWDSTTEAFF
TRBV12-3/TRBV12-4,.,TRBJ1-3,.,12,TGTGCCAGCAGTTACGGCGGAAACACCATATATTTT,CASSYGGNTIYF
TRBV4-1,once,TRBJ2-7,.,11,TGCGCCAGCAAGAGGGGGGACGAGCAGTACTTC,CASKRGDEQYF
TRBV20-1,.,TRBJ1-1,.,13,TGCAGTGCTAGTGGGCAGATGGGCACTGAAGCTTTCTTT,CSASGQMGTEAFF
TRBV3-1/TRBV3-2,once,TRBJ2-2,.,17,TGTGCCAGCAGCCAAGATATTCGGACGGTAGCCACCGGGGAGCTGTTTTTT,CASSQDIRTVATGELFF
TRBV5-5,.,TRBJ2-7,.,16,TGTGCCAGCAGCTTGGTTGTGTCCGGGTCCTCCTACGAGCAGTACTTC,CASSLVVSGSSYEQYF
TRBV5-4,.,TRBJ1-4,.,18,TGTGCCAGCAGCTTGGCTGAGGGGCCGGGACGGTCTAATGAAAAACTGTTTTTT,CASSLAEGPGRSNEKLFF
TRBV18,once,TRBJ1-5,.,13,TGTGCCAGCTCACCGAATAGCAATCAGCCCCAGCATTTT,CASSPNSNQPQHF
TRBV27,.,TRBJ2-7,TRBD2,16,TGTGCCAGCAGTTTATCGATGGGACTAGCGTCCTACGAGCAGTACTTC,CASSLSMGLASYEQYF
TRBV27,.,TRBJ2-5,.,17,TGTGCCAGCAGTTTATACTCGGGAAGTCTGAGTCGAGAGACCCAGTACTTC,CASSLYSGSLSRETQYF
TRBV2,.,TRBJ2-7,TRBD2,15,TGTGCCAGCAGTGGGGTAGCGGGAGGCTCCTACGAGCAGTACTTC,CASSGVAGGSYEQYF
TRBV20-1,.,TRBJ2-7,TRBD2,15,TGCAGTGCTAGTTTCGGGGCGGGAGGTTCTTACGAGCAGTACTTC,CSASFGAGGSYEQYF
TRBV27,.,TRBJ1-2,TRBD1,15,TGTGCCAGCAGCACGTTGGGACAGGGGAACTATGGCTACACCTTC,CASSTLGQGNYGYTF
TRBV3-1/TRBV3-2,once,TRBJ2-3,.,21,TGTGCCAGCAGCCTACAATCCGGTTCCGGGTCGGCAAACTTTCAAGCAGATACGCAGTATTTT,CASSLQSGSGSANFQADTQYF
TRBV5-5,.,TRBJ1-1,.,13,TGTGCCAGCAGCCTCGACAGGAACACTGAAGCTTTCTTT,CASSLDRNTEAFF
TRBV7-2,.,TRBJ2-1,.,14,TGTGCCAGCAGCTTAGGTCCTAGTTCTAATGAGCAGTTCTTC,CASSLGPSSNEQFF
TRBV3-1/TRBV3-2,once,TRBJ1-1,TRBD1,18,TGTGCCAGCAGCCACTACAGGGGGCGAGCTGGTATGAACACTGAAGCTTTCTTT,CASSHYRGRAGMNTEAFF
TRBV6-5,.,TRBJ1-2,.,14,TGTGCCACCAAAGACAGAGTAGCTAACTATGGCTACACCTTC,CATKDRVANYGYTF
TRBV6-4,.,TRBJ2-3,TRBD2,16,TGTGCCAGCAGTGACTCAGCGGGGGAGGGCACAGATACGCAGTATTTT,CASSDSAGEGTDTQYF
TRBV5-5,.,TRBJ2-3,.,16,TGTGCCAGCACCCGTCAGGGCCGGGGCGGGACAGATACGCAGTATTTT,CASTRQGRGGTDTQYF
TRBV4-2,.,TRBJ1-3,.,15,TGTGCCAGCAGCCAAGATTGGGCAGGGGTGAACACCATATATTTT,CASSQDWAGVNTIYF
TRBV6-5,.,TRBJ2-7,.,14,TGTGCCAGCAGGGAGCAAGGGTCGAACTACGAGCAGTACTTC,CASREQGSNYEQYF
TRBV7-2,.,TRBJ1-4,.,13,TGTGCCAGCAGTCCGGCGGCGGGGGAAAAACTGTTTTTT,CASSPAAGEKLFF
TRBV21-1,.,TRBJ2-7,.,14,TGTGCCAGCAGCTCAAAGACAGACGCTTACGAGCAGTACTTC,CASSSKTDAYEQYF
TRBV5-1,.,TRBJ2-5,.,13,TGCGCCAGCAGCCTCGGACAGAAAGAGACCCAGTACTTC,CASSLGQKETQYF
TRBV28,.,TRBJ1-5,.,18,TGTGCCGCCTACCCGAGGGGCCACGGACGGGGGGGAAATCAGCCCCAGCATTTT,CAAYPRGHGRGGNQPQHF
TRBV19,.,TRBJ2-1,.,14,TGTGCCACCTCAGGACGGAGCGCCTACAATGAGCAGTTCTTC,CATSGRSAYNEQFF